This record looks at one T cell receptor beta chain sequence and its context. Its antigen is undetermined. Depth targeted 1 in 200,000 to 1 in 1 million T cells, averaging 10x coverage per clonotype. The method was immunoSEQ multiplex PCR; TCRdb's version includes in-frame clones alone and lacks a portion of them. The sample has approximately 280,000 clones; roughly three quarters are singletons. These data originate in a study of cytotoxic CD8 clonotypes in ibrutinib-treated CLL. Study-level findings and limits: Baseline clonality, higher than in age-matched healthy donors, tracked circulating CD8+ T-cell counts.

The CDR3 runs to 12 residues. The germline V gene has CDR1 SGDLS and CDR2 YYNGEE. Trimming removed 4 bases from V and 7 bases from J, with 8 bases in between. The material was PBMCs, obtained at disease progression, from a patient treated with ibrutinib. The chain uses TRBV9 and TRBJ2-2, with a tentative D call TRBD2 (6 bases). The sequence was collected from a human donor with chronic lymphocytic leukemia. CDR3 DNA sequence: TGTGCCAGCAGCCCGCGGGGCGGGGAGCTGTTTTTT. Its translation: CASSPRGGELFF.